The source of this TCR beta chain is a study of shared clonotypes between healthy human individuals. Each donor was a Caucasian adult residing in Nashville, Tennessee. Sequenced by immunoSEQ multiplex PCR; TCRdb stores in-frame clones only, minus some. The repertoire has some 980,000 clones, 70% to 85% of them found once; the top ten carry approximately 1.5%. The CDR3 is made up of 15 amino acids. Germline CDR1 and CDR2: MNHEY and SVGAGI. With 5 bases removed from V and 7 bases from J, the gap between germline ends came to 19 bases. This TCR was sampled from a man younger than 35 in good health. This chain uses TRBV6-5 with TRBJ2-3; the D is unclear. The sample taken for sequencing was memory CD4+ T cells sorted from blood. Regarding subset: CD45RA-negative fraction. The chain's CDR3 is CASSPGLTIHNTQYF. CDR3 DNA: TGTGCCAGCAGTCCCGGTCTCACGATTCACAATACGCAGTATTTT.